These 4 T cell receptor beta chains came from one sample sequenced in a study of regulatory T cells in long-lasting Graves disease. CDR3-region Arm-PCR and iRepertoire HTBI primers produced the TCR beta libraries. TCRdb used MiXCR to reprocess the multiplex PCR reads, holding one entry per CDR3 protein. Of around 400,000 distinct CDR3 sequences listed, around a sixth were seen once; the top ten hold over 20%. Stated time point: newly diagnosed GD, antithyroid drugs for less than 3 months. The TCR library was prepared using RNA isolated from PBMCs. The sample in question was peripheral blood mononuclear cells (PBMCs), obtained at new diagnosis, from a patient treated with antithyroid drugs. These receptors all come from a female donor with Graves disease.

This clonotype was seen repeatedly, ten times or more. The chain carries TRBV7-6 and TRBJ2-2; 8 bases match TRBD1. From germline, CDR1 is SGHVS and CDR2 FNYEAQ. This CDR3 comprises 15 residues. Trimming took 3 bases from V and 6 from J; bases not matched to a gene: 6. The chain's CDR3 is CASSFRGRSAGELFF. The CDR3 DNA follows: TGTGCCAGCAGCTTCAGGGGGCGATCGGCCGGGGAGCTGTTTTTT.

This clonotype was seen many times. This sequence joins TRBV2 and TRBJ1-2; 10 positions agree with TRBD1. CDR1 is SNHLY, CDR2 FYNNEI, per germline. Trimming cost V 7 bases and J 8 bases; bases outside gene matches: 4. The CDR3 is 12 residues long. CDR3 sequence (DNA): TGTGCCAGCAAGACAGGGGGCAACGGCTACACCTTC. Translated, it gives CASKTGGNGYTF.

This clonotype has just a few counts. V and J are TRBV29-1 and TRBJ2-1; unclear D gene. The CDR3 length is 11 residues. V was cut by 4 bases and J by 7 bases, with 8 bases left in between. Germline CDR1 is SQVTM and CDR2 is ANQGSEA. In DNA form, the CDR3 reads TGCAGCGTTGGATTGGGGAATGAGCAGTTCTTC. Residues: CSVGLGNEQFF.

This clonotype was detected ten times or more. The chain links TRBV27 to TRBJ1-3; D unclear. Trimming pared 0 bases from V and 4 bases from J, leaving 7 bases between. The CDR3 is 14 residues long. The germline gives CDR1 MNHEY, CDR2 SMNVEV (reference sequence). CDR3 DNA: TGTGCCAGCAGTTTATCAGGGCACGGAAACACCATATATTTT. Translating it yields CASSLSGHGNTIYF.